The entry below gives a single T cell receptor (beta chain) sequence along with its context. Its antigen is not identified. The length of the CDR3 is 17 residues. This sample stems from a study of cytomegalovirus exposure and HLA in healthy donors. Study context: HLA-typed donors were the source of approximately 80 million unique TCRs, which an early data release held. General study findings and limits: A later analysis linked a missense DCLRE1C variant to TCR beta V- and J-gene trimming. In presence/absence analyses, roughly uniform sequencing depth across donors was assumed. Among the CMV-associated chains, three were confirmed in vitro as specific for CMV antigens.

PCR employed 60 Vbeta and 13 Jbeta primers. Libraries were prepared by immunoSEQ multiplex PCR; TCRdb keeps only in-frame clonotypes and omits some of them. The table has more than 200,000 clones, roughly 80% seen once; the top ten hold about 0.23%. V gene TRBV21-1 combines with J gene TRBJ2-7; the table's D call, TRBD1, was not checked against the DNA. TRBV21-1 is annotated as a pseudogene. The sequenced sample was PBMCs. The source is a girl aged 2 to 10 in good health and CMV-seronegative. The CDR3 coding sequence is TGTGCCAGCAGTACCGGGACAGGGGGTTCACTCTCCTACGAGCAGTACTTC. It is translated as CASSTGTGGSLSYEQYF.